This TCR beta chain was retrieved from a study of T cells after yellow fever vaccination. TCRdb re-called the 5' RACE reads with MiXCR, one entry per CDR3 protein. This table holds 300,000 to 400,000 distinct CDR3 sequences, 9.5% to 15% found once. Germline CDR1 reads LNHDA; CDR2 reads SQIVND (reference sequence). The CDR3 contains 17 residues. Losses at the gene ends were 6 bases for V and 0 bases for J; bases not matched to a gene: 11. This sample comprised CD4+ T cells sorted from PBMCs, obtained 15 days after the yellow fever booster vaccination. The gene calls are TRBV19 and TRBJ1-1, with TRBD1 matching 9 bases. The sequence was obtained from a man in his late teens or twenties who received the YFV17D yellow fever vaccine. DNA of the CDR3: TGTGCCAGTAGGCCACACAGGGGGCGAGACATGAACACTGAAGCTTTCTTT. Translating gives CASRPHRGRDMNTEAFF.